The following is a T cell receptor (beta chain) sequence with its context. Different DNA sequences within this sample yield the same CDR3. The V gene end was trimmed by 0 bases and the J gene end by 4 bases; junction bases not matched to a gene: 3. Per germline, CDR1 SGHRS and CDR2 YFSETQ. This CDR3 is built from 15 residues. The sample belongs to a study of cytomegalovirus exposure and HLA in healthy donors. The PCR employed 60 Vbeta primers together with 13 Jbeta primers. Using immunoSEQ multiplex PCR, the repertoire was profiled, and TCRdb retains in-frame clones only, with some absent. Among 150,000 to 200,000 clones listed, 78% were seen once.

The rearrangement uses TRBV5-1 and TRBJ2-2; 7 bases are a match to TRBD2. The sequence was collected from a woman aged 40-49 years in good health and CMV-seropositive. The material sequenced was PBMCs. CDR3 DNA: TGCGCCAGCAGCTTGGGACTAGCAGGCACCGGGGAGCTGTTTTTT. This sequence encodes CASSLGLAGTGELFF.